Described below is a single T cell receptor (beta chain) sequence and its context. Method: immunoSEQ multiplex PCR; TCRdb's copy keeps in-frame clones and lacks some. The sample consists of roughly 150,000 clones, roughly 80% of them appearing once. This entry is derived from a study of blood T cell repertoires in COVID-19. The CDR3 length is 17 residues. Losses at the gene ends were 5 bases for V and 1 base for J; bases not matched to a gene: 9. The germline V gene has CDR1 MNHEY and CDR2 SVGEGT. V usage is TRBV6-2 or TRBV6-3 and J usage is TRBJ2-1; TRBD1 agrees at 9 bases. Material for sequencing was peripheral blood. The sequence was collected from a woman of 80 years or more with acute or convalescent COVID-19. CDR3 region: CASSTTGTGLSYNEQFF. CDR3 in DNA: TGTGCCAGCAGTACCACCGGGACAGGGTTGTCCTACAATGAGCAGTTCTTC.